The 15 T cell receptor beta chains reported below all come from one sample, sequenced in a study of shared clonotypes between healthy human individuals. Profiled with immunoSEQ multiplex PCR; TCRdb holds only in-frame clones, not every one. In the table there are 2 million to 3 million clones, approximately 93% of which are singletons. Sequencing was carried out using naive CD4+ T cells from PBMCs. Subset reported: CD45RA+ positively selected. The receptors derive from a man aged 18 to 29 in good health. Some clones in this sample may be carry-over from other donors' samples.

The chain employs TRBV27 and TRBJ2-6, with D uncertain. The CDR3 contains 13 residues. Germline lookup yields CDR1 MNHEY and CDR2 SMNVEV (reference sequence). The V end was cut by 3 bases, the J end by 2 bases, with 2 bases between. This CDR3 is CASSFTGANVLTF. The CDR3 region has the DNA TGTGCCAGCAGTTTTACTGGGGCCAACGTCCTGACTTTC.

J is TRBJ1-3 and V is TRBV2, with no clear D. The CDR3 is 12 residues long. The germline V gene encodes CDR1 SNHLY and CDR2 FYNNEI. The ends were cut back, 6 bases at V and 11 bases at J, with 14 bases in the middle. The CDR3: CASRPQAAAIYF. CDR3 bases: TGTGCCAGCAGGCCTCAGGCGGCGGCCATATATTTT.

The CDR3 sequence: CAISPSNQPQHF. CDR3 in DNA: TGTGCCATCAGTCCCTCCAATCAGCCCCAGCATTTT. This chain joins TRBV10-3 and TRBJ1-5; unclear D gene. CDR1 is ENHRY and CDR2 is SYGVKD in the germline V gene. The CDR3 is 12 residues long. Trimming took off 5 bases at V and 3 bases at J, with 5 bases between the two ends.

The gene calls are TRBV29-1 and TRBJ1-2; D uncertain. The V gene's germline CDR1 is SQVTM and CDR2 ANQGSEA. V lost 4 bases and J lost 3, with 9 bases in between. The CDR3 totals 12 residues. CDR3 sequence reads: CSVVEGDYGYTF. CDR3 nucleotides: TGCAGCGTTGTAGAGGGAGACTATGGCTACACCTTC.

For the CDR3, the DNA is TGTGCCAGCTCACTAGCGGGAGGAGGGGATGAGCAGTTCTTC. Its protein product is CASSLAGGGDEQFF. This chain links TRBV18 with TRBJ2-1; 10 nucleotides agree with TRBD2. The V and J ends lost 4 bases and 8 bases, in that order; junction bases with no gene match: 5. CDR3 length equals 14 residues. Germline V CDR1 and CDR2: KGHSH, LQKENI. Combining the CDR3 with reference TRBV18 and TRBJ2-1 gives the whole variable domain NAGVMQNPRHLVRRRGQEARLRCSPMKGHSHVYWYRQLPEEGLKFMVYLQKENIIDESGMPKERFSAEFPKEGPSILRIQQVVRGDSAAYFCASSLAGGGDEQFFGPGTRLTVL.

The V call is TRBV19, the J call TRBJ2-1; D is perhaps TRBD1 or TRBD2 (5 bases each). Germline lookup yields CDR1 LNHDA and CDR2 SQIVND (reference sequence). V was pared by 1 base and J by 2 bases, with 12 bases between. The CDR3 length is 16 residues. CDR3 amino acids: CASSIAGPVAYNEQFF. The CDR3 bases are TGTGCCAGTAGTATAGCGGGACCAGTTGCCTACAATGAGCAGTTCTTC.

The table lists this clone with a few counts. This chain uses TRBV7-6 with TRBJ2-1; unclear D gene. Germline loops: CDR1 SGHVS, CDR2 FNYEAQ. CDR3 length: 14 residues. With 2 bases removed from V and 8 bases from J, the gap between germline ends came to 13 bases. The CDR3 here is CASSLTGDSDEQFF. The CDR3 nucleotides are TGTGCCAGCAGCTTAACCGGTGATTCTGATGAGCAGTTCTTC. The complete variable domain, with remaining parts taken from reference TRBV7-6 and TRBJ2-1, reads GAGVSQSPRYKVTKRGQDVALRCDPISGHVSLYWYRQALGQGPEFLTYFNYEAQQDKSGLPNDRFSAERPEGSISTLTIQRTEQRDSAMYRCASSLTGDSDEQFFGPGTRLTVL.

Comments on this clone: The sample carries other DNA sequences with the same CDR3. The chain has TRBV9 and TRBJ1-2; D not resolved. The CDR3 totals 12 residues. From germline, CDR1 is SGDLS and CDR2 YYNGEE. V lost 0 bases and J 3 bases, leaving 3 bases between the germline ends. CDR3 region: CASSVGDYGYTF. CDR3 DNA sequence: TGTGCCAGCAGCGTAGGCGACTATGGCTACACCTTC. The whole variable domain, filled in from reference TRBV9 and TRBJ1-2, reads DSGVTQTPKHLITATGQRVTLRCSPRSGDLSVYWYQQSLDQGLQFLIQYYNGEERAKGNILERFSAQQFPDLHSELNLSSLELGDSALYFCASSVGDYGYTFGSGTRLTVV.

Concerning this clone itself: Different DNA sequences within this sample yield the same CDR3. The chain joins TRBV5-1 to TRBJ2-6, with no clear D. This CDR3 comprises 15 residues. From germline, CDR1 is SGHRS and CDR2 YFSETQ. Trimming took 0 bases from V and 0 from J, leaving 4 bases between them. The chain's CDR3 is CASSLDVSGANVLTF. DNA of the CDR3: TGCGCCAGCAGCTTGGACGTCTCTGGGGCCAACGTCCTGACTTTC.

The count of this clone is one. The chain is built from TRBV6-6 and TRBJ1-4; no firm D call. V was pared by 2 bases and J by 8 bases, with 18 bases between. CDR3 length: 16 residues. Germline loops: CDR1 MNHNY, CDR2 SVGAGI (reference sequence). In nucleotides, the CDR3 is TGTGCCAGCAGTTACCCCCGGGAGGGCCTATTGGAAAAACTGTTTTTT. Amino acid sequence: CASSYPREGLLEKLFF.

The chain has TRBV7-3 and TRBJ1-2; D possibly corresponds to TRBD1 (5 bases). Germline V gives CDR1 SGHTA, CDR2 FQGTGA. The V end lost 5 bases, the J end lost 8 bases, and 18 bases lay between the germline ends. The CDR3 has 14 residues. The CDR3 sequence is CASSLRARTSGYTF. The CDR3 bases are TGTGCCAGCAGCCTCAGGGCTAGGACATCCGGCTACACCTTC. Full variable domain (rest looked up from reference TRBV7-3 and TRBJ1-2): GAGVSQTPSNKVTEKGKYVELRCDPISGHTALYWYRQSLGQGPEFLIYFQGTGAADDSGLPNDRFFAVRPEGSVSTLKIQRTERGDSAVYLCASSLRARTSGYTFGSGTRLTVV.

The CDR3 sequence is CASSPPWGAEQYF. As DNA, the CDR3 is TGTGCCAGCAGCCCGCCCTGGGGGGCCGAGCAGTACTTC. This chain joins TRBV14 and TRBJ2-7, with D perhaps given as TRBD1 or TRBD2 (6 bases each). Germline assignment: CDR1 SGHDN and CDR2 FVKESK. This CDR3 comprises 13 residues. V was pared by 4 bases and J by 6 bases, with 13 bases between.

With regard to this clone: The identical CDR3 is also encoded by other nucleotide sequences in the sample. The V gene is TRBV5-1, the J gene TRBJ2-7, with 11 bases lining up with TRBD2. Germline V gene data show CDR1 as SGHRS and CDR2 as YFSETQ. CDR3 length equals 15 residues. Trimming took 0 bases from V and 2 from J; bases not matched to a gene: 1. The CDR3 region is CASSLGLAGPYEQYF. The CDR3 bases are TGCGCCAGCAGCTTGGGACTAGCGGGGCCCTACGAGCAGTACTTC.

This sequence joins TRBV19 and TRBJ2-7, with 8 positions matching TRBD1. J gave up 4 bases and V 4 bases, and 6 bases lay outside the gene matches. The CDR3 contains 14 residues. CDR1 and CDR2 from the germline V gene are LNHDA and SQIVND (reference sequence). The chain's CDR3 is CASSRSRDRYEQYF. The CDR3 bases are TGTGCCAGTAGTAGGTCCCGGGACAGGTACGAGCAGTACTTC.

Here the CDR3 DNA reads TGTGCCAGTAGTCCCTGGACAGGGGTCTCCTCTGGGGCCAACGTCCTGACTTTC. Its protein is CASSPWTGVSSGANVLTF. The chain has TRBV19 and TRBJ2-6; 9 nucleotides match TRBD1. The length of the CDR3 is 18 residues. Germline CDR1 is LNHDA and CDR2 is SQIVND (reference sequence). V shed 5 bases, J shed 0 bases, and the junction held 8 bases outside the gene matches.